The 22 T cell receptor beta chains below were found in one sample sequenced in a study of blood T cell repertoires in COVID-19 (TCRdb year 2020). Receptor amplification or capture employed the immunoSEQ multiplex PCR assay. The table was pulled from immuneACCESS by TCRdb, which kept in-frame rearrangements only. Such tables lose some clones; where checked, under half of the loss comes from unresolved V genes, and the rest has no known cause. The sample profile shows some 150,000 clones; 75% to 90% of them were found once. The ten top clones hold more than 9.5% of the sample. Sequencing was done on a sample of peripheral blood. The receptors originated from a woman aged 80 or over with acute or convalescent COVID-19.

The genes are TRBV20-1 and TRBJ1-5; the D is unclear. This CDR3 is built from 14 residues. The V gene lost 3 bases and the J gene lost 2 bases, with 11 bases spanning the gap. Germline loops: CDR1 DFQATT, CDR2 SNEGSKA (reference sequence). Written as DNA, the CDR3 is TGCAGTGCTAGTTTGGCCCAGGGCAATCAGCCCCAGCATTTT. Its protein product is CSASLAQGNQPQHF.

The chain recombines TRBV18 with TRBJ1-5, with D unresolved. The CDR3 is made up of 15 amino acids. Trimming stripped 0 bases from V and 0 bases from J, with 6 bases between. Per the germline V gene, CDR1 is KGHSH and CDR2 is LQKENI. The chain's CDR3 is CASSPPGASNQPQHF. CDR3 bases: TGTGCCAGCTCACCACCGGGAGCTAGCAATCAGCCCCAGCATTTT. Combining the CDR3 with reference TRBV18 and TRBJ1-5 gives the whole variable domain NAGVMQNPRHLVRRRGQEARLRCSPMKGHSHVYWYRQLPEEGLKFMVYLQKENIIDESGMPKERFSAEFPKEGPSILRIQQVVRGDSAAYFCASSPPGASNQPQHFGDGTRLSIL.

The gene calls are TRBV5-6 and TRBJ1-4; maybe TRBD1 (5 bases). V lost 1 base and J lost 7, with 11 bases in between. Germline V lookup: CDR1 SGHDT, CDR2 YYEEEE. This CDR3 is built from 14 residues. The CDR3 nucleotides are TGTGCCAGCAGCTTGAAACAGGTCTCTGAAAAACTGTTTTTT. Its translation is CASSLKQVSEKLFF.

The rearrangement joins TRBV2 to TRBJ1-5; TRBD1 is a possible D gene (6 bases). Germline CDR1 reads SNHLY; CDR2 reads FYNNEI. The CDR3 is 14 residues long. V was pared by 4 bases and J by 3 bases, with 10 bases between. The CDR3 here is CASSGGQYNQPQHF. In nucleotides, the CDR3 is TGTGCCAGCAGTGGAGGACAGTACAATCAGCCCCAGCATTTT.

DNA of the CDR3: TGTGCCAGCAGTCCCGGGACAGGCGAAAAACTGTTTTTT. This translates into CASSPGTGEKLFF. The chain uses TRBV6-5 and TRBJ1-4; 8 nucleotides match TRBD1. CDR3 length: 13 amino acids. Germline CDR1 is MNHEY and CDR2 is SVGAGI. V lost 5 bases and J lost 8; bases outside the gene matches: 4.

Concerning this clone itself: Sequence at one end of the junction differs from germline and may be a read error. The chain carries TRBV6-5 and TRBJ1-2; 7 bases agree with TRBD1. This CDR3 is built from 12 residues. In germline, CDR1 is MNHEY, CDR2 SVGAGI. The CDR3 DNA reads as TGTGCCAGCAGTCCGGGACAGTCAAGGGTCTCCTTC. This codes for CASSPGQSRVSF.

In its sample, this clone was seen once. The gene calls are TRBV5-1 and TRBJ1-1, with 7 bases identical to TRBD1. Germline V CDR1 and CDR2: SGHRS, YFSETQ. The length of the CDR3 is 14 residues. V was pared by 3 bases and J by 1 base, with 3 bases of the junction left unmatched. CDR3 region: CASSYRGENTEAFF. DNA of the CDR3: TGCGCCAGCAGCTACAGGGGAGAGAACACTGAAGCTTTCTTT.

The gene calls are TRBV13 and TRBJ1-2; 9 bases fit TRBD1. Trimming at V came to 1 base and at J to 3 bases, leaving 9 bases not matched to a gene. CDR1 and CDR2 from the germline V gene are PRHDT and FYEKMQ (reference sequence). The CDR3 length is 17 residues. The CDR3 DNA reads as TGTGCCAGCAGCTTAGCCTTGGGACAGGGAGGCTACTATGGCTACACCTTC. Translating gives CASSLALGQGGYYGYTF. Variable domain in full (rest from reference TRBV13 and TRBJ1-2): AAGVIQSPRHLIKEKRETATLKCYPIPRHDTVYWYQQGPGQDPQFLISFYEKMQSDKGSIPDRFSAQQFSDYHSELNMSSLELGDSALYFCASSLALGQGGYYGYTFGSGTRLTVV.

The J gene is TRBJ1-2, the V gene TRBV12-5; weak D call: TRBD1 (6 bases). Trimming shortened V by 2 bases and J by 8 bases, and 18 bases separated the two germline ends. The CDR3 is 15 residues long. Germline V gene lookup returns CDR1 LGHNT and CDR2 FRNRAP. The CDR3 region is CASGLSGAELGGYTF. CDR3 bases: TGTGCTAGTGGTTTGTCAGGGGCGGAACTGGGGGGCTACACCTTC.

CDR3 nucleotides: TGCGCCAGCAGCCCTAGCGGGGGGTCTTACACCGGGGAGCTGTTTTTT. Translation: CASSPSGGSYTGELFF. This chain links TRBV10-2 with TRBJ2-2, with TRBD2 matching 11 bases. This CDR3 is 16 amino acids long. Germline V gene sequence: CDR1 WSHSY, CDR2 SAAADI. Trimming at V came to 6 bases and at J to 3 bases, leaving 6 bases not matched to a gene.

This sequence joins TRBV9 and TRBJ2-7; D call uncertain. V was pared by 0 bases and J by 0 bases, with 7 bases between. The CDR3 runs 14 residues. CDR1 and CDR2 from the germline V gene are SGDLS and YYNGEE. The CDR3 loop is CASSVAQDSYEQYF. The CDR3 nucleotides are TGTGCCAGCAGCGTAGCTCAGGACTCCTACGAGCAGTACTTC. Variable domain in full (rest from reference TRBV9 and TRBJ2-7): DSGVTQTPKHLITATGQRVTLRCSPRSGDLSVYWYQQSLDQGLQFLIQYYNGEERAKGNILERFSAQQFPDLHSELNLSSLELGDSALYFCASSVAQDSYEQYFGPGTRLTVT.

V gene TRBV18 combines with J gene TRBJ2-5; D remains ambiguous. Between the trimmed V and J ends, which lost 2 bases and 5 bases, there was a span of 9 bases. Per the germline V gene, CDR1 is KGHSH and CDR2 is LQKENI. The CDR3 consists of 13 residues. CDR3: CASSPNMRETQYF. In DNA form, the CDR3 reads TGTGCCAGCTCACCAAACATGAGGGAGACCCAGTACTTC.

V is TRBV5-1 and J is TRBJ2-7, with 10 bases identical to TRBD2. The ends lost 4 bases at V and 4 bases at J; junction bases unmatched: 11. The length of the CDR3 is 16 residues. Germline V gives CDR1 SGHRS, CDR2 YFSETQ. This chain's CDR3 is CASSPRSAGGQYEQYF. The DNA of the CDR3 is TGCGCCAGCAGCCCGCGATCAGCGGGGGGGCAGTACGAGCAGTACTTC.

In the case of this clone: This sample includes further DNA sequences coding for the same CDR3. The chain carries TRBV3-1 (or the pseudogene TRBV3-2) and TRBJ2-1; 7 nucleotides match TRBD2. Germline lookup yields CDR1 LGHDT and CDR2 YNNKEL (reference sequence). Trimming removed 3 bases from V and 3 bases from J; junction bases left unmatched: 8. The CDR3 loop spans 16 amino acids. CDR3 in DNA: TGTGCCAGCAGCCAGGAGAAGGGGAGGGGCTACAATGAGCAGTTCTTC. Translating it yields CASSQEKGRGYNEQFF.

This clone has only one observation. The chain links TRBV5-6 to TRBJ2-1; D may be TRBD2 (7 bases). The CDR3 extends over 16 amino acids. V lost 1 base and J 6 bases, leaving 17 bases between the germline ends. CDR1 is SGHDT and CDR2 is YYEEEE in the germline V gene. This CDR3 is CASSLSRGARLNEQFF. Here the CDR3 DNA reads TGTGCCAGCAGCTTGTCCCGGGGGGCCCGACTCAATGAGCAGTTCTTC.

V gene TRBV5-1 combines with J gene TRBJ1-2, with 7 bases fitting TRBD1. Trimming cost V 3 bases and J 8 bases; bases outside gene matches: 4. Germline CDR1 and CDR2: SGHRS and YFSETQ. This CDR3 is built from 12 residues. CDR3 nucleotides: TGCGCCAGCAGCTATGACAGGGACGGCTACACCTTC. Translated: CASSYDRDGYTF.

V and J are TRBV5-1 and TRBJ1-2; a weak D match, TRBD1 (6 bases). Germline V gene data show CDR1 as SGHRS and CDR2 as YFSETQ. This CDR3 contains 14 residues. The ends were cut back, 4 bases at V and 3 bases at J, with 13 bases in the middle. CDR3 loop: CASSPGQTDYGYTF. CDR3 nucleotide sequence: TGCGCCAGCAGCCCCGGACAGACAGACTATGGCTACACCTTC.

V usage is TRBV29-1 and J usage is TRBJ2-1; possibly TRBD2 for D (5 bases). V was pared by 4 bases and J by 7 bases, with 14 bases between. In germline, CDR1 is SQVTM, CDR2 ANQGSEA. The length of the CDR3 is 13 residues. The CDR3 region is CSVVYLTGNEQFF. In nucleotides, the CDR3 is TGCAGCGTTGTCTACTTGACGGGAAATGAGCAGTTCTTC.

The rearrangement links TRBV5-1 to TRBJ2-3; D is possibly TRBD2 (6 bases). This CDR3 has 15 residues. The V end lost 4 bases, the J end lost 7 bases, and 19 bases lay between the germline ends. CDR1 SGHRS and CDR2 YFSETQ come from the germline V gene. The CDR3 is CASSDGTPGVNTQYF. The CDR3, as DNA: TGCGCCAGCAGCGACGGGACTCCCGGGGTGAATACGCAGTATTTT.

V gene TRBV2 combines with J gene TRBJ2-1; a possible D gene is TRBD1 (6 bases). The V gene's germline CDR1 is SNHLY and CDR2 FYNNEI. The CDR3 covers 15 residues. The V end lost 2 bases, the J end lost 0 bases, and 8 bases lay between the germline ends. The CDR3 is CASSEQGGSYNEQFF. CDR3 nucleotide sequence: TGTGCCAGCAGTGAACAAGGGGGCTCCTACAATGAGCAGTTCTTC.

The V gene is TRBV5-1, the J gene TRBJ2-3; TRBD1 agrees at 10 bases. Germline V gene sequence: CDR1 SGHRS, CDR2 YFSETQ. The CDR3 has 15 amino acids. J lost 5 bases, V lost 3 bases, and 6 bases had no gene match. CDR3 loop: CASSSGTGAGDTQYF. The CDR3 coding sequence is TGCGCCAGCAGCTCCGGGACAGGGGCGGGAGATACGCAGTATTTT.

The rearrangement joins TRBV5-6 to TRBJ2-3, with 9 bases fitting TRBD1. The CDR3 extends over 15 amino acids. The V segment lost 7 bases and the J segment 4 bases; nucleotides outside the gene matches: 10. Germline V gene lookup returns CDR1 SGHDT and CDR2 YYEEEE. The CDR3 is CASSSGTGTPDTQYF. The CDR3 DNA reads TGTGCCAGCTCGTCCGGGACAGGGACCCCAGATACGCAGTATTTT. The variable domain in full, completed from reference TRBV5-6 and TRBJ2-3, reads DAGVTQSPTHLIKTRGQQVTLRCSPKSGHDTVSWYQQALGQGPQFIFQYYEEEERQRGNFPDRFSGHQFPNYSSELNVNALLLGDSALYLCASSSGTGTPDTQYFGPGTRLTVL.